This T cell receptor (beta chain) was recorded in a study of T cell repertoires in cytomegalovirus infection. CDR1 is MNHEY and CDR2 is SMNVEV in the germline V gene (reference sequence). V was shortened by 1 base and J by 2 bases, with 14 bases between the two germline ends. CDR3 length: 16 residues. TCRdb reprocessed the reads with MiXCR, giving one entry per CDR3 protein. The data show about 830,000 distinct CDR3 sequences, about 33% seen once. This clonotype was counted between two and nine times. The antigen remains undetermined. The clonotype was recovered from a human donor in good health (CMV status not recorded). Some clones in this sample may be carry-over from other donors' samples. The material was cultured CD8+ T cells from PBMCs, obtained from culture after CMV antigen stimulation. This chain links TRBV27 with TRBJ1-2, with D perhaps matching TRBD1 (5 bases). This chain's CDR3 is CASSLWYQGVNYGYTF. CDR3 bases: TGTGCCAGCAGTTTATGGTATCAGGGAGTCAACTATGGCTACACCTTC.